This record looks at one T cell receptor (beta chain) sequence and its context. Germline V lookup: CDR1 SGHNT, CDR2 YYREEE (reference sequence). The CDR3 is made up of 16 amino acids. The V gene end was trimmed by 3 bases and the J gene end by 5 bases; junction bases not matched to a gene: 3. The record originates from a study of blood T cell repertoires in COVID-19. Across the study: The samples span acute and convalescent COVID-19 from the United States, Italy and Spain. Sources were T cells, B-cell-depleted T cells, or PBMCs; the material itself was cDNA or gDNA.

In the original analysis: Nucleated cell number was recorded as an estimate derived from reference gene primer amplification. The method was immunoSEQ multiplex PCR; TCRdb's version includes in-frame clones alone and lacks a portion of them. V and J calls and clone size are given by that table; D and trimming were obtained from the DNA. The sample has around 30,000 clones, roughly 94% seen once. The TCR comes from a human donor with active COVID-19. The donor label of this sample is uncertain. Source material: peripheral blood. The chain carries TRBV5-4 and TRBJ2-1; TRBD2 matches at 15 bases. CDR3: CASSSGLAGGNNEQFF. As DNA, the CDR3 is TGTGCCAGCAGCTCGGGACTAGCGGGGGGTAACAATGAGCAGTTCTTC.